This T cell receptor beta chain stems from a study of shared clonotypes between healthy human individuals. Per the germline V gene, CDR1 is MNHEY and CDR2 is SVGAGI. J was trimmed by 3 bases and V by 8 bases; bases with no gene match: 12. The CDR3 spans 15 residues. The assay was immunoSEQ multiplex PCR, and TCRdb's table has in-frame clones only and misses some. The sample includes under 750,000 clones, 55% to 80% of them seen just once. All donors were Caucasian adults living in Nashville, Tennessee. This clone was observed once. The receptor's source is a woman under 40 in good health. The rearrangement links TRBV6-5 to TRBJ1-2, with 7 bases that match TRBD1. Sequenced input: memory CD4+ T cells sorted from blood. This sample's subset: CD45RA-negative fraction. The CDR3 loop reads CASGTREGAYYGYTF. The DNA for the CDR3 is TGTGCCAGCGGTACGAGGGAGGGGGCCTACTATGGCTACACCTTC.